The present T cell receptor beta chain was sequenced within a study of blood T cell repertoires in COVID-19. Looking at the study overall: Italy, Spain and the United States were the sources of the convalescent and acute COVID-19 samples. T cells, B-cell-depleted T cells, or PBMCs supplied cDNA or gDNA.

About this clone: This CDR3 is also generated by other DNA sequences in the sample.

Trimming cost V 0 bases and J 3 bases, with 10 bases left between them. CDR3 length: 14 amino acids. CDR1 and CDR2 from the germline V gene are SGHRS and YFSETQ. Repertoires were generated with immunoSEQ multiplex PCR, while TCRdb's copy carries only in-frame clones and drops some. The data hold fewer than 200,000 clones, with 65% to 85% observed a single time. The rearrangement links TRBV5-1 to TRBJ2-7, with no clear D. The clonotype was recovered from a woman aged 70-85 years who had recovered from COVID-19. Sample: peripheral blood. Written as DNA, the CDR3 is TGCGCCAGCAGCTTGGCCGGCGGAAGCTACGAGCAGTACTTC. This sequence encodes CASSLAGGSYEQYF.